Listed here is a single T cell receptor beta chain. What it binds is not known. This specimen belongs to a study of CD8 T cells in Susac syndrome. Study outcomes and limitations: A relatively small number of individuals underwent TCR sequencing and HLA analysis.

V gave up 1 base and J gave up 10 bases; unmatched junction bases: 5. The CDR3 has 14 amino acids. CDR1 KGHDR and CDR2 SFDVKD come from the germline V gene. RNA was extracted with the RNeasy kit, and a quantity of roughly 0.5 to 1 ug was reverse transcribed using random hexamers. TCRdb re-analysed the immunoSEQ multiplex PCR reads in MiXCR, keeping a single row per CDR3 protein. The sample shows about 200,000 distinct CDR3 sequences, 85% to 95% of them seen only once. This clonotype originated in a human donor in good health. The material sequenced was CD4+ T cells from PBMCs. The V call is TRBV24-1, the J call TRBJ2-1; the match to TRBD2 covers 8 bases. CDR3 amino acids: CATSDFLAGSEQFF. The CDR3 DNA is TGTGCCACCAGTGATTTTCTAGCGGGCTCAGAGCAGTTCTTC.